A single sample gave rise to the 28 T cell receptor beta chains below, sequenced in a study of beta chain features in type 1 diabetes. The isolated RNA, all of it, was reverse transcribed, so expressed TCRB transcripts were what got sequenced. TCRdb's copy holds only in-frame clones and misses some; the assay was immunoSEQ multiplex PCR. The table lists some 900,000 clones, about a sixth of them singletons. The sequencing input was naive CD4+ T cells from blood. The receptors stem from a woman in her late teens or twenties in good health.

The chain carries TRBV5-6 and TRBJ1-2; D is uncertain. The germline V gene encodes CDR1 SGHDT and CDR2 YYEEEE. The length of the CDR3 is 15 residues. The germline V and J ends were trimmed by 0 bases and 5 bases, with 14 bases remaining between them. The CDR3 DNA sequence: TGTGCCAGCAGCTTGGCCATTTTGGGGAGTTATGGCTACACCTTC. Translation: CASSLAILGSYGYTF.

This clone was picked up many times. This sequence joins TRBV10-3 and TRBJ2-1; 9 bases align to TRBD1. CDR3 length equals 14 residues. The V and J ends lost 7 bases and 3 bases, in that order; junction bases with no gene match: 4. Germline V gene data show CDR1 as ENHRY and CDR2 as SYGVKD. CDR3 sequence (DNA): TGTGCCATCACTCGACAGGGGGACTACAATGAGCAGTTCTTC. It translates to CAITRQGDYNEQFF.

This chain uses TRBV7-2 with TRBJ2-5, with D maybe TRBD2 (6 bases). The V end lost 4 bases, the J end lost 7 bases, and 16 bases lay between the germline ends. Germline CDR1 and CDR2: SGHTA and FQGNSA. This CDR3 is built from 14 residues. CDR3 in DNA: TGTGCCAGCAGCTCCTTGGGGCGGGAAGTGACCCAGTACTTC. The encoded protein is CASSSLGREVTQYF.

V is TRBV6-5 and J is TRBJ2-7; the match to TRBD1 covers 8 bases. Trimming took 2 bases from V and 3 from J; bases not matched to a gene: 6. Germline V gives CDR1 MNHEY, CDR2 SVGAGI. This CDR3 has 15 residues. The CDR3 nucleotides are TGTGCCAGCAGTTACACTACAGGGGGGCTCTACGAGCAGTACTTC. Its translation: CASSYTTGGLYEQYF.

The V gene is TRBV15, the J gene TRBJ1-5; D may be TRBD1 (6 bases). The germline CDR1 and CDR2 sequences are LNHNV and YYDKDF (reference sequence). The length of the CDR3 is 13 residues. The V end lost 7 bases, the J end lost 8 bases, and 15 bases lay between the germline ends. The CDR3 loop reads CATTSQGREPQHF. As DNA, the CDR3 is TGTGCCACCACCTCACAGGGAAGGGAGCCCCAGCATTTT.

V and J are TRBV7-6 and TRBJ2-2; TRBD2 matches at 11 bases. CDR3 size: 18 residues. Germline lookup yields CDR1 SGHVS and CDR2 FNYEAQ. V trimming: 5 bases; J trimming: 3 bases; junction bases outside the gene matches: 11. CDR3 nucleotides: TGTGCCAGCAGCGCGAGGACTAGCGGGCCTCCCGACACCGGGGAGCTGTTTTTT. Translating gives CASSARTSGPPDTGELFF.

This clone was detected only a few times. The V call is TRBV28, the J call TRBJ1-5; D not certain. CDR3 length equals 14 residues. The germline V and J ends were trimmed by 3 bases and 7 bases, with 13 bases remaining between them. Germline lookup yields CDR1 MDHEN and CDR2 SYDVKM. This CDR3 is CASSFWRQRQPQHF. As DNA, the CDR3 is TGTGCCAGCAGTTTTTGGCGACAACGGCAGCCCCAGCATTTT.

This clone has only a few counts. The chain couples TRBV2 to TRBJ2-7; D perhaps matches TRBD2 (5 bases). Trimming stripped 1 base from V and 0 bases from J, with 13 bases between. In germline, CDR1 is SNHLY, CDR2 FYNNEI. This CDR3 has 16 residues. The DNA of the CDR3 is TGTGCCAGCAGTGAAGGCCCCAGCGGCAGCTCCTACGAGCAGTACTTC. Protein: CASSEGPSGSSYEQYF. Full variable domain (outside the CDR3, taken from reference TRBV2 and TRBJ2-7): EPEVTQTPSHQVTQMGQEVILRCVPISNHLYFYWYRQILGQKVEFLVSFYNNEISEKSEIFDDQFSVERPDGSNFTLKIRSTKLEDSAMYFCASSEGPSGSSYEQYFGPGTRLTVT.

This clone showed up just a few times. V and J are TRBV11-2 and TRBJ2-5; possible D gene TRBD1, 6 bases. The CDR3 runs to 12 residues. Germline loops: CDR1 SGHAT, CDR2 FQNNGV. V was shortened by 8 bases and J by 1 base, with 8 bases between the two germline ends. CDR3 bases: TGTGCCAGCGGACAGTCCCAAGAGACCCAGTACTTC. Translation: CASGQSQETQYF.

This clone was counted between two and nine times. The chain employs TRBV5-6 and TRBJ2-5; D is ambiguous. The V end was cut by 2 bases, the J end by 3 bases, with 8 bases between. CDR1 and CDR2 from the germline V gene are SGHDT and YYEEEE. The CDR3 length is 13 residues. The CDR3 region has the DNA TGTGCCAGCAGCTTTTTAGAGGAAGAGACCCAGTACTTC. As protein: CASSFLEEETQYF.

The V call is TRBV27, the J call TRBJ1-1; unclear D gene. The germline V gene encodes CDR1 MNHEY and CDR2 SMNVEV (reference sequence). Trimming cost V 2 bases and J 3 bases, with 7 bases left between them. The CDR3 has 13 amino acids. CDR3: CASSLGADTEAFF. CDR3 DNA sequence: TGTGCCAGCAGTTTAGGTGCAGACACTGAAGCTTTCTTT.

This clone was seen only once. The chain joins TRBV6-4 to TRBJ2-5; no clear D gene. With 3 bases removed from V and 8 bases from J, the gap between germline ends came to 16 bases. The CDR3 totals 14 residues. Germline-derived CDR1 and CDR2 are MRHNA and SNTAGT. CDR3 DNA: TGTGCCAGCAGTGAAGGTTTCGCCCAAGGAACCCAGTACTTC. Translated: CASSEGFAQGTQYF.

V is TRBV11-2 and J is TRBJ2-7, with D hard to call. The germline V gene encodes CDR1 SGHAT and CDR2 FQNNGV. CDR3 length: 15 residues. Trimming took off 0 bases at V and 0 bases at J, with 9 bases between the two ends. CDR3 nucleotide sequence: TGTGCCAGCAGCTTAGATATCGGTAGCTCCTACGAGCAGTACTTC. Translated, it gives CASSLDIGSSYEQYF.

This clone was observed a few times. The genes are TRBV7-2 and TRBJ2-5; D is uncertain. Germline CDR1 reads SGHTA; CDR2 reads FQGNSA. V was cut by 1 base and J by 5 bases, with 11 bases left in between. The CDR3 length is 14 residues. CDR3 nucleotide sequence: TGTGCCAGCAGCTTAGTTCCGGTTGTGGAGACCCAGTACTTC. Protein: CASSLVPVVETQYF.

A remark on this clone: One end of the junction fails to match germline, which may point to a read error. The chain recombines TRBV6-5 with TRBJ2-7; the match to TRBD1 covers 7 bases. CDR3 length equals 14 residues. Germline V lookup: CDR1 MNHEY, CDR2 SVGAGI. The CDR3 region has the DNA TGTGCCATCAGTGAGTGGGACAGCACCTACGAGCAGTACTTC. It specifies CAISEWDSTYEQYF.

CDR3: CSVVTGTANTEAFF. The CDR3 coding sequence is TGCAGCGTCGTAACCGGGACAGCGAACACTGAAGCTTTCTTT. The chain combines TRBV29-1 with TRBJ1-1; 7 nucleotides align to TRBD1. V trimming: 6 bases; J trimming: 1 base; junction bases outside the gene matches: 8. This CDR3 comprises 14 residues. The germline gives CDR1 SQVTM, CDR2 ANQGSEA.

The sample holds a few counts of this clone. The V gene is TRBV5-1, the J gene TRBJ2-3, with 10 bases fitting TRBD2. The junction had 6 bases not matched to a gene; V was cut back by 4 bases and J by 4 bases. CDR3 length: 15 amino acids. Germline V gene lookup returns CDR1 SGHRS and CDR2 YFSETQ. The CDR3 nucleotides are TGCGCCAGCAGCCCCAGCGGGAGGGCCGCAGATACGCAGTATTTT. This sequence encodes CASSPSGRAADTQYF.

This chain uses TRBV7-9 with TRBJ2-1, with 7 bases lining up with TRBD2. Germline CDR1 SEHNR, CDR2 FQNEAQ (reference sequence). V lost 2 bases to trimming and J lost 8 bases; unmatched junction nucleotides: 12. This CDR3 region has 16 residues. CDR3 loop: CASSLRAGVVADEQFF. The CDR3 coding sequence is TGTGCCAGCAGCTTAAGGGCGGGAGTGGTTGCCGATGAGCAGTTCTTC.

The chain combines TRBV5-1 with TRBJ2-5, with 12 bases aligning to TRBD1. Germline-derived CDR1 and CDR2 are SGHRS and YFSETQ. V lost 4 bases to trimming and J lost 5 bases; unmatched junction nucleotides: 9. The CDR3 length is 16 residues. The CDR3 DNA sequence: TGCGCCAGCAGCCATCCGGGACAGGGGGCCGGGGAGACCCAGTACTTC. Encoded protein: CASSHPGQGAGETQYF.

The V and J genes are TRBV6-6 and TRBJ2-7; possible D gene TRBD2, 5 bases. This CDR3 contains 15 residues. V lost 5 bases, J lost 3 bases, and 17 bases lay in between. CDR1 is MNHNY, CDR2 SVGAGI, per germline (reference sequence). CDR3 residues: CASSPRPGFGYEQYF. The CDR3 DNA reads TGTGCCAGCAGTCCCCGACCGGGGTTTGGCTACGAGCAGTACTTC.

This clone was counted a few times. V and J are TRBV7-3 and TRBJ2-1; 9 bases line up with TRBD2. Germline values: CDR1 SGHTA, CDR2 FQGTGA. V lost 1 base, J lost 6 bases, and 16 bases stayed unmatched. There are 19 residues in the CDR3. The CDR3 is CASSLRRGPSGTTANEQFF. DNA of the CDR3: TGTGCCAGCAGCTTAAGGAGGGGACCTAGCGGGACGACGGCCAATGAGCAGTTCTTC. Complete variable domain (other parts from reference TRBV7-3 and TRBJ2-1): GAGVSQTPSNKVTEKGKYVELRCDPISGHTALYWYRQSLGQGPEFLIYFQGTGAADDSGLPNDRFFAVRPEGSVSTLKIQRTERGDSAVYLCASSLRRGPSGTTANEQFFGPGTRLTVL.

The CDR3, as DNA: TGTGCCAGCAGCTTAGGTTGGGCCAGGCCCAGGGACGAGCAGTACTTC. Protein product: CASSLGWARPRDEQYF. The V gene is TRBV7-2, the J gene TRBJ2-7; perhaps TRBD1 as D (5 bases). The V end was cut by 1 base, the J end by 5 bases, with 18 bases between. CDR1 is SGHTA and CDR2 is FQGNSA in the germline V gene. This CDR3 region has 16 residues.

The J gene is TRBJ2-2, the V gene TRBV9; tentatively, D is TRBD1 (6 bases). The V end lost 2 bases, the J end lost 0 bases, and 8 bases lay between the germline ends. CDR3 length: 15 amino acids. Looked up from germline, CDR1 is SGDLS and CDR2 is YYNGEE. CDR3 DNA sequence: TGTGCCAGCAGCGTGGACAGTGCGAACACCGGGGAGCTGTTTTTT. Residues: CASSVDSANTGELFF.

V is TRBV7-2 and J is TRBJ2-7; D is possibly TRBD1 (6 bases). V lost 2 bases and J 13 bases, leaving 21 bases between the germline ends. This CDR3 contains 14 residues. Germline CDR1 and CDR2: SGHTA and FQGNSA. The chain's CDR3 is CASSLSWGSRGTYF. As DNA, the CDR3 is TGTGCCAGCAGCTTAAGTTGGGGCAGCAGGGGAACTTACTTC.

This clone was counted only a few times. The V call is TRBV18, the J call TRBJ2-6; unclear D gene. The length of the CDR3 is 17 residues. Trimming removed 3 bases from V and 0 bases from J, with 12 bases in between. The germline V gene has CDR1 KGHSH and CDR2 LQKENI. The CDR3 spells CASSPLGRSSGANVLTF. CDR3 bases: TGTGCCAGCTCACCGCTCGGTAGAAGCTCTGGGGCCAACGTCCTGACTTTC.

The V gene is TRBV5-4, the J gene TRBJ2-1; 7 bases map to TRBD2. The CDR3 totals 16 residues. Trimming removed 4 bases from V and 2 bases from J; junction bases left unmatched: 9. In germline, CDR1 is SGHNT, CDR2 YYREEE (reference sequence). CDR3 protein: CASSLGGSRAYNEQFF. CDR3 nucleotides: TGTGCCAGCAGCCTGGGCGGGAGTCGTGCCTACAATGAGCAGTTCTTC.

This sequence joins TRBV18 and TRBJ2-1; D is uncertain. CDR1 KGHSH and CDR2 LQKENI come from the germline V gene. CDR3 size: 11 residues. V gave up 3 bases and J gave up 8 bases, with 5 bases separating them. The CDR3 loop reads CASSPFDEQFF. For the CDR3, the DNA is TGTGCCAGCTCACCCTTCGATGAGCAGTTCTTC.

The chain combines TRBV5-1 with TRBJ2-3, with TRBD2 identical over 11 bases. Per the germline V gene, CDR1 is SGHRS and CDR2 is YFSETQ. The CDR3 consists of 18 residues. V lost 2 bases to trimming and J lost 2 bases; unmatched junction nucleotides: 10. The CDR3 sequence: CASSFITLAGGNTDTQYF. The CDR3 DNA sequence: TGCGCCAGCAGCTTTATAACCTTAGCGGGAGGGAACACAGATACGCAGTATTTT.